This TCR beta chain is from a study of blood T cell repertoires in COVID-19. Assay: immunoSEQ multiplex PCR; the TCRdb copy retains only in-frame clones and omits some. The sample holds under 200,000 clones; roughly 85% are singletons and the top ten take over 15%. Participant ages covered about 18 to 100 years across 24 US areas. Recovered status applied to Cohort 3 donors who had two consecutive negative PCRs. It also applied to those with clearance or with symptom resolution. Germline V lookup: CDR1 KGHDR, CDR2 SFDVKD. The V gene lost 2 bases and the J gene lost 2 bases, with 20 bases spanning the gap. The CDR3 is made up of 19 amino acids.

The sequence came from a man aged 60 to 69 who had recovered from COVID-19. This chain uses TRBV24-1 with TRBJ2-2, with a possible D match to TRBD2 (6 bases). Sequences were obtained from PBMCs or T cells enriched from blood (not recorded which). The CDR3: CATSDSPWRGIINTGELFF. CDR3 nucleotide sequence: TGTGCCACCAGTGATTCCCCCTGGCGCGGGATCATCAACACCGGGGAGCTGTTTTTT.